This T cell receptor (beta chain) was identified during a study of human T cells and chemical hapten exposure (dated by TCRdb to the early 2020s). Concerning the study at large: For sensitization, 2% DPC in acetone was applied to an approximately 2 cm by approximately 2 cm area of upper inner arm skin. Patch testing was performed on the upper back with Finn chambers containing 0.01% DPC, and the patch tests were scored after 6 days according to International Contact Dermatitis Research Group standards. Weekly therapeutic DPC doses were additionally applied to the scalp of patients throughout the approximately 24-week study period. The patient cohort, mostly female, included alopecia areata with under or over 50% scalp involvement, alopecia totalis and alopecia universalis. Roughly 30 alopecia patients provided blood for TCR sequencing at one to four time points (pre-sensitization, 2, 6 and 24 weeks). Peripheral blood TCR repertoire changes were tracked in vivo in alopecia patients during primary and secondary sensitization to the hapten diphenylcyclopropenone (DPC). Libraries were combined into a pool for sequencing, and differences in TCR yield between samples came mainly from small differences in library volumes within the pool. Blood samples were taken from patients before sensitization (week 0) and at 2, 6 and about 24 weeks after DPC sensitization. Findings and caveats that apply to the study as a whole: Compared with pre-sensitization or healthy control sets, expanded TCRs formed significantly more large CDR3 similarity clusters, which is consistent with antigen-driven responses. Repeated subsampling changed both the strength of the expansion versus patch-test correlation and the threshold at which the correlation became significant. Patch test score correlated positively with the number of PT1 expanded TCRs, reaching significance at thresholds 8, 16 and 32 but not at 4. DPC sensitization did not change the number of TCRs with a frequency above 1 in 1000, and there was no evidence of changes in global repertoire structure. Because every patient had alopecia, a presumed autoimmune disease, the patients' immune response might differ from that of healthy individuals.

In its sample, this clonotype was seen many times. Its antigen is currently not known. One base away there is no much larger clone; base qualities are not given. Trimming costs V 3 bases and J 5 bases, and their ends lie 9 bases apart. CDR1 and CDR2 are drawn from the germline V gene: MDHEN, SYDVKM. Including the terminal cysteine and phenylalanine, the CDR3 comprises 13 residues. The DNA shown is the 39-base CDR3, in frame from base 1. Library preparation was by RACE. Sequencer: NextSeq 500. Library preparation attached unique molecular identifiers to individual cDNA molecules for quantitative, reproducible TCR counting. Each blood RNA sample was used to sequence both TCR alpha and TCR beta chains. Regarding the original processing steps: The median number of TCRs per sample was roughly 98,000, ranging from about 23,224 to 690,600. The Decombinator software suite was used to annotate the V, J and CDR3 of the TCR reads. For the PS versus PT1 abundance plots, all samples were subsampled to the same number of TCRs (28,000). TCRs were defined as expanded if absent before sensitization and observed at least eight times at the 2-week time point. TCRdb reanalyzed the raw reads on its own, using fastp at Q25 for trimming and MiXCR for clone calling, and kept in-frame beta chains. Merged by CDR3 protein, the rows form single entries marked with the most common genes and DNA. TCRdb's processing, not the study's, gives the V and J calls here. In this sample the table shows about 40,000 distinct CDR3 sequences, approximately 3.3% of which occur a single time. The ten largest clones capture about 6.2% of the sample.

In the paper's terms, the time point label means: patch test 2, 6 weeks after DPC sensitization. Taken with the paper, the label for treatment or condition translates to: therapeutic diphenylcyclopropenone sensitization with weekly scalp DPC. At every patch-test visit, the blood draw took place before the patch test was put on. Patients were considered eligible if aged 18 to 70, diagnosed with alopecia and deemed suitable for DPC therapy, and patients were excluded if pregnant. Unfractionated whole blood was collected in Tempus Blood RNA tubes, and total RNA was extracted from that blood. Sample: whole blood, taken in connection with sensitization to the hapten diphenylcyclopropenone (DPC). The TCR originated in a man in his forties or fifties with alopecia areata. Some clones in this sample may be carry-over from other donors' samples. The chain employs TRBV28 and TRBJ2-3, with no D gene named confidently. The CDR3 reads as follows: CASSFFWGDTQYF. The DNA sequence is TGTGCCAGCAGTTTTTTCTGGGGAGATACGCAGTATTTT.